This T cell receptor beta chain was sequenced in a study of CD8+ T cells in alopecia areata. This clone has just a few counts. Its specificity is unknown. Points from the study as a whole: Lesional scalp, especially alopecia totalis/universalis, showed higher clonality than normal scalp. Normal skin contains resident alphabeta T cells, and these are also sequenced in scalp samples. Patients shared TCRs less clearly than mice did, possibly owing to HLA.

RNA extraction was followed by reverse transcription into cDNA, which acted as the sequencing template. The method was immunoSEQ multiplex PCR; TCRdb's version includes in-frame clones alone and lacks a portion of them. The sample contains roughly 200,000 clones, 56% of which appear only once. The CDR3 sequence is 16 residues long. The junction had 9 bases not matched to a gene; V was cut back by 4 bases and J by 2 bases. Per germline, CDR1 SEHNR and CDR2 FQNEAQ (reference sequence). Sorted out of PBMCs were CD4+ T cells and CD8+ T cells. The sample consisted of CD8+ T cells sorted from blood. J is TRBJ1-2 and V is TRBV7-9, with TRBD1 matching over 8 bases. The source of this sequence is a human donor in good health. CDR3 sequence (DNA): TGTGCCAGCAGCTCCCTACCGGACAGGGAGAACTATGGCTACACCTTC. Encoded protein: CASSSLPDRENYGYTF. The full variable domain, rest sourced from reference TRBV7-9 and TRBJ1-2, is DTGVSQNPRHKITKRGQNVTFRCDPISEHNRLYWYRQTLGQGPEFLTYFQNEAQLEKSRLLSDRFSAERPKGSFSTLEIQRTEQGDSAMYLCASSSLPDRENYGYTFGSGTRLTVV.